This TCR beta chain originates from a study of shared clonotypes between healthy human individuals. The length of the CDR3 is 15 residues. CDR1 and CDR2 from the germline V gene are MNHEY and SVGAGI. Germline trimming cut 4 bases from V and 2 bases from J; bases unmatched to any gene: 3. Only in-frame clones appear in the TCRdb table, and some are missing; sequencing was by immunoSEQ multiplex PCR. The table shows more than 2,000,000 clones, with over 85% occurring only once. The study's findings and limits: Generation of non-shared clonotypes was less probable than generation of clonotypes shared by all four donors.

Details on this clone: Its antigen is unidentified.

Every contributor of samples was a Caucasian grown-up residing in Nashville, Tennessee. The chain carries TRBV6-5 and TRBJ2-7, with 12 bases aligning to TRBD2. The sequencing input was naive CD4+ T cells from PBMCs. Subset indicated: CD45RA+ positively selected. The receptor was derived from a man between 18 and 29 years old in good health. Some clones in this sample may be carry-over from other donors' samples. This CDR3 reads CASSFLAGGTYEQYF. The CDR3 DNA reads TGTGCCAGCAGTTTCCTAGCGGGAGGGACCTACGAGCAGTACTTC.